This section outlines one T cell receptor beta chain sequence together with its context. The table lists this clone with a count of one. The antigen this receptor binds is unknown. Base qualities are missing; no much larger clone stands one base away. This record belongs to a study of cytomegalovirus exposure and HLA in healthy donors (dated by TCRdb to 2015 to 2018). Some background on the complete study: According to an earlier analysis of around 600 of the donors, some 170 million T cells yielded over 90 million unique TCR beta sequences and roughly 280 Gb of sequence data. An early release covering 550 to 650 HLA-typed donors comprised 300 to 350 gigabases of sequencing data and around 85 million unique TCR sequences. The genetic ancestry cluster associated with self-reported Caucasian donors included around 76% of the 300 to 400 genotyped donors. The study aimed to test whether signatures of past pathogen exposure could be identified by cataloging public T cell receptors. The study profiled the T cell repertoires of around 700 subjects by immunosequencing and related them to cytomegalovirus serostatus. A separate validation cohort of more than 100 different subjects was used in addition to the approximately 700-subject first cohort. High-throughput TCR immunosequencing, statistical association of individual TCRs with disease status, and machine learning were combined to predict cytomegalovirus infection status. In a later analysis, previously published TCR beta repertoires from 666 donors were re-analyzed and high-resolution HLA genotyping was added so that TCR occurrence patterns could be studied. The later analysis used no new phenotypic data to find candidate immune exposures, relying instead on TCR beta sequences and their occurrence across donors. An earlier analysis of around 640 of the donors used high-throughput TCR beta sequencing to judge whether each TCR beta V gene segment behaved as functional or pseudogenic. Donor age, sex, ethnicity and CMV serostatus were compiled alongside the repertoire data. A later genetic analysis used genome-wide SNP genotypes for about 65% of the roughly 670 donors, treating that subset as a discovery cohort. Every discovery cohort repertoire had been produced on one sequencing platform. HLA typing covered class I and class II loci at four-digit resolution. The number of donors typed differed by locus, with roughly 629-640 for A, B, C, DRB1 and DQB1, roughly 550 for DQA1, approximately 580 for DPA1, and some 450 for DPB1. Roughly five DR-DQ haplotypes were treated as single units for association and clustering because of strong linkage in the cohort. Among roughly 400 genotyped donors of the cohort, an average of about 220,000 unique TCR beta nucleotide sequences was sequenced per donor, of which about 20% were non-productive. Points the paper makes about the study in general: Linkage disequilibrium might explain the correlated functional status among segregating V segments, but an unknown experimental factor could not be ruled out. It was suggested by the authors that the approach could potentially be generalized to other disease states and immunological phenotypes. Because counts were too low, roughly 16 rarely observed V segments, including chromosome 9 orphons, were left out of the earlier analysis of a few hundred of the donors. Some IMGT-functional V segments, including TRBV6-2 and TRBV6-3, could not be distinguished by the 87-base-pair reads and were therefore excluded. In a later analysis, the rate of TCR association differed among HLA loci, with DRB1 alleles having the most associated TCRs and HLA-C alleles having the fewest. An earlier analysis of approximately 590 of the donors showed that most TCR beta V segments appeared in productive rearrangements either about 87% or about 30% of the time, which broadly matched IMGT annotations. A later analysis found that HLA-associated TCR beta chains were more clonally expanded and had lower generation probabilities than equally common non-associated chains. In vitro tests confirmed that a few of the cytomegalovirus-associated TCR beta chains recognize cytomegalovirus antigens. According to a later genetic analysis, donors in an Asian-associated ancestry cluster had fewer N-insertions in productive TCRs than the approximately 610-donor mean. The study gave a list of around 170 TCR beta chains associated with cytomegalovirus. In this cohort, only TCR beta chains were sequenced, and detectable features were limited by the absence of alpha or paired-chain data. According to a later analysis, parvovirus B19, influenza, CMV and Epstein-Barr virus appeared linked to several top co-occurrence clusters. Because HLA typing was missing for some donors at each locus, association tests included only the typed subset. When HLA alleles, especially DR and DQ, strongly co-occurred, TCR associations were difficult to assign to individual alleles. In a later analysis, around 17,000 TCR beta sequences were associated with specific HLA alleles at a false discovery rate of 0.05. For the cohort, immune exposure information was limited to CMV serostatus. According to a later analysis, most CMV-associated TCR beta chains appeared to be HLA-restricted, and the HLA associations seemed to be driven largely by CMV exposure. V-gene and J-gene trimming of TCR beta chains was associated with a missense DCLRE1C variant in a later genetic analysis, and the association was replicated in an independent cohort. Most TCR sequences were observed very rarely across donors, whereas some public TCRs were present in many individuals. The classifier was reported to diagnose cytomegalovirus status with high specificity and sensitivity in both the original and validation cohorts. A further reported finding was that TCR beta sequences accurately predicted the HLA-A and HLA-B alleles for most subjects in the first cohort. Roughly uniform sequencing depth across donors was assumed in presence/absence analyses, although this assumption may not hold. A group of highly shared sequence variants was considered likely to be a technical artifact of the sequencing pipeline.

The CDR3 holds 15 amino acids from the cysteine to the phenylalanine. The kept DNA is CDR3 alone, 45 bases in frame from the first base. Reading the germline V gene (reference sequence) gives CDR1 PRHDT and CDR2 FYEKMQ. V sheds 2 bases and J sheds 1 base, leaving 11 bases between their ends. The cohort was made up of about 670 healthy bone marrow donors. Cohort members were all nominally healthy when sampled, although unrecorded immune exposures were likely present. The donor tested CMV seropositive and was one of the 289 seropositive cohort members. Each donor provided a peripheral blood sample, and peripheral blood mononuclear cells were used for TCR beta sequencing. The Qiagen DNeasy Blood Extraction Kit was used to extract genomic DNA from the blood cell samples. Libraries were prepared through the immunoSEQ multiplex PCR assay. For the multiplex PCR, a mixture combining 60 forward primers for TCR Vbeta segments and 13 reverse primers for TCR Jbeta segments was used. Amplification of the CDR3 region of rearranged TCR beta genes was performed with a multiplex PCR assay on genomic DNA. The Illumina HiSeq System was used to sequence the amplified TCR beta libraries as 87-base-pair reads. As for how the authors treated the data: Across the 600 to 700 repertoires, a later analysis counted 75 million to 90 million unique TCR beta chains, around 11 million of which were shared by at least two donors. A nearest-neighbor algorithm error-corrected the raw reads and collapsed the reads into unique sequences, merging closely related sequences to remove PCR and sequencing errors. To assign V, D and J gene segments, CDR3 sequences were aligned to IMGT reference sequences. For a sequence to be retained, at least a six-nucleotide match to both a V gene segment and a J gene segment was required. Rearrangements were classified as productive when the CDR3 lacked stop codons and remained in frame with V and J, and all other rearrangements were classified as non-productive. Following IMGT convention, CDR3 was defined as the stretch from the second conserved V-encoded cysteine to the conserved J-encoded phenylalanine. Sequences without an unambiguous match to a single V gene segment were excluded from the earlier analysis of approximately 600 of the donors. In an earlier analysis of a few hundred of the donors, V segments were called functional above 56.7% productive rearrangements and were called segregating when the between-donor standard deviation exceeded 5%. A statistical classification framework was built to diagnose cytomegalovirus status from the catalog of TCR beta chain sequences. V and J gene assignment, in a later analysis, came from comparing TCR nucleotide sequences with IMGT/GENE-DB human TR gene sequences. A later analysis assigned CDR3 sequences and most-parsimonious VDJ recombination scenarios with the TCRdist pipeline. In a later analysis, each TCR beta chain was defined by its CDR3 amino acid sequence together with its V-gene family, and reads lacking a unique V-gene family were excluded. In a later analysis, nearly 600 highly shared, low-generation-probability nucleotide sequences were removed to address suspected cross-contamination and a sequencing artifact. In a later analysis, a clonal expansion index for each public chain was calculated from normalized within-repertoire ranks of inferred template counts. In a later analysis, generation probabilities were computed using a VDJ recombination model fitted to out-of-frame rearrangements, and the results were checked against IGoR. In a later analysis, TCR-TCR, TCR-HLA and TCR-CMV co-occurrence was scored with hypergeometric tests, and a repertoire-size bias correction was applied to TCR pairs. False discovery rates were estimated in a later analysis by permuting HLA or CMV assignments 20 times. In a later analysis, co-occurring TCRs were grouped with DBSCAN, and TCRdist sequence similarity was added when clustering was performed within HLA-allele-positive subsets. Repertoires with fewer than 30,000 or more than 120,000 public chains, plus five repertoires with anomalous nucleotide sharing, were excluded from co-occurrence clustering. TCRdb retrieved this table from immuneACCESS and kept in-frame rearrangements only. Not all clones are present; in checked studies, unresolved V genes account for under half, and no reason is known for the remainder. V and J calls and clone size are given by that table; D and trimming were obtained from the DNA. This sample lists 150,000 to 200,000 clones; around 86% were detected once. The ten largest clones add up to less than 5% of the sample.

The V gene is TRBV13 and the J gene is TRBJ2-5; the D gene is possibly TRBD1, with 5 bases matching. Sequencing was done on a sample of PBMCs. The sequence was collected from a man over 45 in good health and CMV-seropositive. Here is the DNA: TGTGCCAGCAGCTTAAGAGACAGAACCCAAGAGACCCAGTACTTC. This translates into CASSLRDRTQETQYF.